This passage covers 8 T cell receptor beta chains from one sample sequenced in a study of T cell responses to AZD1222 COVID-19 vaccine (dated by TCRdb to 2020 to 2023). Preparation of the library involved the immunoSEQ multiplex PCR assay. TCRdb took over this immuneACCESS table, retaining in-frame rearrangements with V and J assigned. Such tables are incomplete; in checked studies, under half of the missing clones stem from an unresolved V gene, and the remainder is unexplained. Here the sample has more than 95,000 clones; 92% occur a single time. Roughly 1.4% of the sample is held by the ten biggest clonotypes. The time point label, as the study defines it: about 28 days (+/-7) after the second vaccine dose. Sequenced material: peripheral blood, taken 28 days after the second AZD1222 dose. The receptor set was obtained from an adult who received the AZD1222 COVID-19 vaccine.

The chain uses TRBV3-1 (or the pseudogene TRBV3-2) and TRBJ2-1; 11 bases map to TRBD2. Looked up from germline, CDR1 is LGHDT and CDR2 is YNNKEL (reference sequence). Trimming at V came to 3 bases and at J to 13 bases, leaving 11 bases not matched to a gene. CDR3 length equals 15 residues. This CDR3 reads CASSQTSGTLSSQFF. CDR3 in DNA: TGTGCCAGCAGCCAGACTAGCGGGACCCTATCTTCTCAGTTCTTC.

The chain combines TRBV4-1 with TRBJ1-4; the D gene is possibly TRBD1 (6 bases). The CDR3 length is 15 residues. Trimming left V 5 bases short and J 2 bases short, with 12 bases between. Germline V gene data show CDR1 as MGHRA and CDR2 as YSYEKL. For the CDR3, the DNA is TGCGCCAGCAGCACCTTACAGGGCACTAATGAAAAACTGTTTTTT. This encodes CASSTLQGTNEKLFF.

CDR3 in amino acids: CASSAHYLAGANNEQFF. As DNA, the CDR3 is TGTGCCAGCAGCGCCCACTACCTAGCGGGAGCCAACAATGAGCAGTTCTTC. The V call is TRBV7-8, the J call TRBJ2-1, with 10 bases aligning to TRBD2. This CDR3 is 17 amino acids long. Germline-derived CDR1 and CDR2 are SGHVS and FQNEAQ. Losses at the gene ends were 5 bases for V and 5 bases for J; bases not matched to a gene: 12.

V gene TRBV9 combines with J gene TRBJ2-3; 9 bases line up with TRBD2. Trimming cost V 2 bases and J 2 bases; bases outside gene matches: 6. Germline loops: CDR1 SGDLS, CDR2 YYNGEE. The CDR3 extends over 16 amino acids. The CDR3 is CASSVSGSVVTDTQYF. The CDR3 nucleotides are TGTGCCAGCAGCGTTAGCGGGAGTGTTGTCACAGATACGCAGTATTTT.

The chain carries TRBV3-1 (or the pseudogene TRBV3-2) and TRBJ2-1, with 13 nucleotides matching TRBD2. CDR3 length equals 19 residues. In germline, CDR1 is LGHDT, CDR2 YNNKEL (reference sequence). V dropped 7 bases and J dropped 1; count of bases not matched to a gene: 13. CDR3 loop: CASTRVGLAGVASYNEQFF. DNA for the CDR3: TGTGCCAGCACCCGGGTTGGACTAGCGGGAGTGGCTTCCTACAATGAGCAGTTCTTC.

The J gene is TRBJ1-1, the V gene TRBV5-1, with unresolved D. Germline V gene sequence: CDR1 SGHRS, CDR2 YFSETQ. V lost 4 bases, J lost 6 bases, and 13 bases lay in between. This CDR3 is built from 13 residues. The CDR3 DNA reads as TGCGCCAGCAGCCAGCGGAAAGACGCTGAAGCTTTCTTT. It encodes CASSQRKDAEAFF.

The CDR3 coding sequence is TGTGCCAGCAGCTGGGGACTAGCGGGAAACTACGAGCAGTACTTC. Residues: CASSWGLAGNYEQYF. This chain links TRBV5-4 with TRBJ2-7; 13 nucleotides line up with TRBD2. This CDR3 comprises 15 residues. Germline V gene lookup returns CDR1 SGHNT and CDR2 YYREEE (reference sequence). V gave up 3 bases and J gave up 3 bases; unmatched junction bases: 3. The whole variable domain, remainder taken from reference TRBV5-4 and TRBJ2-7, is ETGVTQSPTHLIKTRGQQVTLRCSSQSGHNTVSWYQQALGQGPQFIFQYYREEENGRGNFPPRFSGLQFPNYSSELNVNALELDDSALYLCASSWGLAGNYEQYFGPGTRLTVT.

V is TRBV3-1 (or the pseudogene TRBV3-2) and J is TRBJ2-3, with TRBD2 identical over 7 bases. J lost 4 bases, V lost 4 bases, and 11 bases had no gene match. There are 16 residues in the CDR3. Germline CDR1 reads LGHDT; CDR2 reads YNNKEL (reference sequence). As DNA, the CDR3 is TGTGCCAGCAGCCGTATCGGCGGGAGCTCATCAGATACGCAGTATTTT. It specifies CASSRIGGSSSDTQYF.